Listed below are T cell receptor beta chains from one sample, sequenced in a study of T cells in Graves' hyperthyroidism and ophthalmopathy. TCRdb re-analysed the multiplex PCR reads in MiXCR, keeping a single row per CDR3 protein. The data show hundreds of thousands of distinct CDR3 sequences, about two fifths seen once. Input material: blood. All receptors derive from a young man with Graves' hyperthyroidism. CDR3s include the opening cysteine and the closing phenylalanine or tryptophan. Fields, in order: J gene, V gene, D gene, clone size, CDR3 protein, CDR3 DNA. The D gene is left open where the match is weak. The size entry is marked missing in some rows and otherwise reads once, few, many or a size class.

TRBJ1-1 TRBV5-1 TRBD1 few CASSIPTGGTEAFF TGCGCCAGCAGCATCCCGACAGGGGGCACTGAAGCTTTCTTT
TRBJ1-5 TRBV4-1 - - CASSQVREQPQHF TGCGCCAGCAGCCAAGTCAGAGAACAGCCCCAGCATTTT
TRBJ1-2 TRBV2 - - CASSNIWPDSGGDYGYTF TGTGCCAGCAGTAACATCTGGCCGGACAGCGGGGGGGACTATGGCTACACCTTC
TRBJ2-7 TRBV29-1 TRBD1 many CSVSGQSSYEQYF TGCAGCGTCTCGGGACAGAGCTCCTACGAGCAGTACTTC
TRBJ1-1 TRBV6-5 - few CASGGRFEAFF TGTGCCAGCGGCGGCAGATTTGAAGCTTTCTTT
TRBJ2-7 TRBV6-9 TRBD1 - CASRRRGQGYEQYF TGTGCCAGCCGACGTCGGGGACAGGGCTACGAGCAGTACTTC
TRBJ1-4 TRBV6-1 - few CASGATNEKLFF TGTGCCAGCGGTGCAACTAATGAAAAACTGTTTTTT
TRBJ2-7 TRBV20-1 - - CSASRDEIYEQYF TGCAGTGCTAGCCGGGACGAGATATACGAGCAGTACTTC
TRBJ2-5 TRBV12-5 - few CASEPEQWSETQYF TGTGCTAGTGAACCGGAACAGTGGTCTGAGACCCAGTACTTC
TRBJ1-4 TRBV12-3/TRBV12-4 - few CASSYSRSTDEKLFF TGTGCCAGCAGTTACTCGAGGAGCACGGATGAAAAACTGTTTTTT
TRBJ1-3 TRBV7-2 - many CASSLEGVVVNTIYF TGTGCCAGCAGCTTAGAGGGCGTTGTAGTAAACACCATATATTTT
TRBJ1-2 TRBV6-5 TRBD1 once CASSVDRGGNGYTF TGTGCCAGCAGTGTGGACAGGGGTGGGAATGGCTACACCTTC
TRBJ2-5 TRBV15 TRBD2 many CATSLRLAGLETQYF TGTGCCACCAGCTTGCGACTAGCGGGACTGGAGACCCAGTACTTC
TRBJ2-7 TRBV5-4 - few CVSSLEGEQYF TGTGTCAGCAGCTTAGAGGGTGAGCAGTACTTC
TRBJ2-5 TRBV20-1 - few CSARDPTRSGETQYF TGCAGTGCTAGAGATCCGACCCGTTCGGGAGAGACCCAGTACTTC
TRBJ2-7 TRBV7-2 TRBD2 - CASSFVTGPGLAGGEQYF TGTGCCAGCAGCTTCGTAACCGGACCGGGACTAGCGGGAGGTGAGCAGTACTTC
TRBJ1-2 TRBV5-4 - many CASSVEGGSLGYTF TGTGCCAGCAGCGTCGAAGGAGGAAGCCTTGGCTACACCTTC
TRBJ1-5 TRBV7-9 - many CASSSFGGPQHF TGTGCCAGCAGCTCCTTCGGGGGGCCCCAGCATTTT
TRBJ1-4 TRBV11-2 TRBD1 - CASSLDRAHNEKLFF TGTGCCAGCAGCCTGGACAGGGCCCATAATGAAAAACTGTTTTTT
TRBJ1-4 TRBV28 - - CASSTSATNEKLFF TGTGCCAGCAGCACCAGTGCAACTAATGAAAAACTGTTTTTT
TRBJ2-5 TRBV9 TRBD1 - CASSLAWGRTGYRETQYF TGTGCCAGCAGTTTAGCGTGGGGACGGACAGGGTATCGGGAGACCCAGTACTTC
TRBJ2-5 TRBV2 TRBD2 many CASSRGLAGLQTQYF TGTGCCAGCAGTAGAGGACTAGCGGGGTTACAGACCCAGTACTTC
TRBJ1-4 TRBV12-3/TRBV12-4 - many CASTSDSRNEKLFF TGTGCCAGCACCTCCGACAGCCGAAATGAAAAACTGTTTTTT
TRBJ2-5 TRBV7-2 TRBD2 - CASSLGLAPQAQYF TGTGCCAGCAGCTTAGGACTAGCCCCCCAAGCTCAGTACTTC
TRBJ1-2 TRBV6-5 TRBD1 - CASRDRAGGYTF TGTGCCAGCAGAGACAGGGCGGGCGGCTACACCTTC
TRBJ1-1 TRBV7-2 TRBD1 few CASSLLIGQGTTEAFF TGTGCCAGCAGCCTACTTATAGGACAGGGGACCACTGAAGCTTTCTTT
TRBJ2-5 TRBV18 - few CASSPPGFAETQYF TGTGCCAGCTCACCGCCAGGTTTCGCCGAGACCCAGTACTTC
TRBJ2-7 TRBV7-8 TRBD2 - CASSLAAGGFREQYF TGTGCCAGCAGTTTGGCGGCGGGGGGGTTTCGGGAGCAGTACTTC
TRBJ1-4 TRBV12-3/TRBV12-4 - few CASSLFLGGEKLFF TGTGCCAGCAGTTTGTTTTTAGGAGGTGAAAAACTGTTTTTT
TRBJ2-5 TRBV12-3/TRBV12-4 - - CASGFGSSQETQYF TGTGCTAGTGGTTTCGGCTCATCCCAAGAGACCCAGTACTTC
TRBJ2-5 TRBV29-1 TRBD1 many CSVGHLDRAFQETQYF TGCAGCGTGGGACACTTGGACAGGGCCTTCCAAGAGACCCAGTACTTC
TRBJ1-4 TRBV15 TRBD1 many CATSRDRKGGWWEKLFF TGTGCCACCAGCAGAGATAGGAAAGGGGGCTGGTGGGAAAAACTGTTTTTT
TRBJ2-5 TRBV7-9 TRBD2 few CASSFYSSGRGETQYF TGTGCCAGCAGCTTTTATTCTAGCGGGAGGGGAGAGACCCAGTACTTC
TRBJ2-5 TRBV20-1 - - CSALDLGETQYF TGCAGTGCCTTGGACTTAGGAGAGACCCAGTACTTC
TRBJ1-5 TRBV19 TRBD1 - CASTDRDQPQHF TGTGCCAGTACGGACAGGGACCAGCCCCAGCATTTT
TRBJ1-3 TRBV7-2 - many CASSPQGISGNTIYF TGTGCCAGCAGTCCTCAGGGAATCTCTGGAAACACCATATATTTT
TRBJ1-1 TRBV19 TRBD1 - CASFRQGNTEAFF TGTGCCAGTTTCAGACAGGGGAACACTGAAGCTTTCTTT
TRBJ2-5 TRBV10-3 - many CAISEERDIQETQYF TGTGCCATCAGTGAGGAAAGGGACATCCAAGAGACCCAGTACTTC
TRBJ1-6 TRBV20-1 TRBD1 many CSASETGRSPLHF TGCAGTGCTAGTGAGACAGGGAGGTCACCCCTCCACTTT
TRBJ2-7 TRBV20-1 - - CSASDPALAREDLDEQYF TGCAGTGCTAGTGACCCCGCCTTAGCGAGGGAGGATCTGGACGAGCAGTACTTT
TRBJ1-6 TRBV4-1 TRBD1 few CASSHVQGAGSPLHF TGCGCCAGCAGCCACGTACAGGGGGCTGGTTCACCCCTCCACTTT
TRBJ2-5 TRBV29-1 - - CSVEDYPQEQETQYF TGCAGCGTTGAAGATTACCCCCAGGAGCAAGAGACCCAGTACTTC
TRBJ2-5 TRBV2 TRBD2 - CASGASSGETQYF TGTGCTAGCGGGGCCTCGTCGGGGGAGACCCAGTACTTC
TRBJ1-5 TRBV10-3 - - CASTVPGTFGQPQHF TGTGCCAGCACCGTGCCAGGGACGTTCGGTCAGCCCCAGCATTTT
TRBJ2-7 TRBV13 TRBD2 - CASSLGVPAGGRDYEQYF TGTGCCAGCAGCTTAGGTGTTCCAGCTGGCGGGAGGGACTACGAGCAGTACTTC
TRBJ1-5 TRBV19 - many CATNGGPGQKPQHF TGTGCCACAAATGGGGGTCCAGGACAGAAGCCCCAGCATTTT
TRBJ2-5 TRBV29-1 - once CSAGMGERVETQYF TGCAGCGCCGGGATGGGGGAAAGGGTAGAGACCCAGTACTTC